This T cell receptor beta chain was identified during a study of blood T cell repertoires in COVID-19. Whole-study context: Donors in the United States, Italy and Spain gave samples during acute or convalescent COVID-19.

Measured with immunoSEQ multiplex PCR; TCRdb has only the in-frame clones, and not every one. Of around 170,000 clones detected, 70% to 90% appear once; the ten largest clones hold about 4.1%. CDR1 is SGHVS and CDR2 is FQNEAQ in the germline V gene. V lost 4 bases and J lost 3; bases outside the gene matches: 3. CDR3 size: 15 residues. The gene calls are TRBV7-8 and TRBJ2-1, with 10 bases matching TRBD2. The specimen was peripheral blood. This TCR was sampled from a woman in her 30s with acute or convalescent COVID-19. Here the CDR3 DNA reads TGTGCCAGCAGCTCAAGCGGGAGGGTCTACAATGAGCAGTTCTTC. Residues: CASSSSGRVYNEQFF.